This record looks at one T cell receptor beta chain sequence and its context. Its matching antigen is unknown. RNA transcripts served as template for amplifying TCR beta CDR3 sequences. HTBI primers primed a first-round RT-PCR, and a second-round multiplex PCR followed. One entry per CDR3 protein results from TCRdb running MiXCR on the multiplex PCR reads. The repertoire holds almost 750,000 distinct CDR3 sequences, with around 40% as singletons. Where ophthalmopathy was present, donors had moderate-to-severe activity, CAS ≥3, NOSPECS ≥4 and duration under 3 months. In germline, CDR1 is LNHNV, CDR2 YYDKDF (reference sequence). The trim removed 0 bases at V and 5 bases at J, leaving 12 bases unmatched. The CDR3 length is 17 residues. This sample was included in a study of Graves' ophthalmopathy and Graves' hyperthyroidism. Study in general: Blood was drawn at initial diagnosis, before any treatment. Study results and limitations: Ophthalmopathy progression prediction by the model yielded a sensitivity of about 70% and a specificity of approximately 77%.

The sequence was collected from an adult man with Graves' ophthalmopathy. The sequencing sample was made of peripheral blood. This chain connects TRBV15 to TRBJ2-7; 8 bases line up with TRBD1. For the CDR3, the DNA is TGTGCCACCAGCAGAGATGCAGACAGGGGTTATAACCACGAGCAGTACTTC. Its translation is CATSRDADRGYNHEQYF.